These T cell receptor beta chains were read from a single sample in a study of regulatory T cells in long-lasting Graves disease. TCRdb called the multiplex PCR reads again in MiXCR, with one record for every CDR3 protein. This sample has fewer than 450,000 distinct CDR3 sequences, with 20% to 25% found just once. The specimen comprised peripheral blood mononuclear cells (PBMCs), sampled when the disease was refractory, from a patient treated with antithyroid drugs. The receptors stem from a female donor with Graves disease. The CDR3 runs from the conserved cysteine through the conserved F or W. The D gene is left open where the match is weak. Size is omitted from some rows. Given values are once, few, many or a class for expanded clones.

TGTGCCAGCAGTTACTCGTCTAGCGGGAAAACCGGGGAGCTGTTTTTT CASSYSSSGKTGELFF TRBV6-5 TRBD2 many TRBJ2-2
TGTGCCAGCAGTACCGGGCCCGCGAGATACGAGCAGTACTTC CASSTGPARYEQYF TRBV27 . . TRBJ2-7
TGTGCCAGCGGTATACCGGCTAATGAAAAACTGTTTTTT CASGIPANEKLFF TRBV28 . few TRBJ1-4
TGCGCCAGCAGCCAAGAACAGGGGGCGGCTAATGAAAAACTGTTTTTT CASSQEQGAANEKLFF TRBV4-3 TRBD1 . TRBJ1-4
TGTGCCAGCAGCGATAGCGGGAGGGGAAAAGAGCAGTACTTC CASSDSGRGKEQYF TRBV3-1 TRBD2 . TRBJ2-7
TGTGCCAGCAGCTCCTCTGGGTCAAACACTGAAGCTTTCTTT CASSSSGSNTEAFF TRBV9 . few TRBJ1-1
TGTGCCAGCAGACGAGTGGGGGAGGTTGACACTGAAGCTTTCTTT CASRRVGEVDTEAFF TRBV12-3/TRBV12-4 . many TRBJ1-1
TGTGCCATCAGTGAAGGGGGGCTGGTATACGAGCAGTACTTC CAISEGGLVYEQYF TRBV10-3 . few TRBJ2-7
TGTGCCAGCAGGCAACTACAGGGGGACTTGACTGAAGCTTTCTTT CASRQLQGDLTEAFF TRBV6-1 TRBD1 . TRBJ1-1
TGTGCCAGCAATTCAAGGACTAGCGGGAACAATGAGCAGTTCTTC CASNSRTSGNNEQFF TRBV28 TRBD2 . TRBJ2-1
TGTGCCAGCAGCCAAGGGGGAGATTCACCCCTCCACTTT CASSQGGDSPLHF TRBV3-1 . many TRBJ1-6
TGTGCCACCAGTGATTTTGGGGGTGAGCAGTTCTTC CATSDFGGEQFF TRBV24-1 . . TRBJ2-1
TGTGCCAGCAGACCCTCCGGGACAGGGATCTATGGCTACACCTTC CASRPSGTGIYGYTF TRBV6-1 TRBD1 . TRBJ1-2
TGTGCCAGCAGTTTTGCGACAGGGGATGGCTACACCTTC CASSFATGDGYTF TRBV27 TRBD1 few TRBJ1-2
TGTGCCAGCAGCTTGTCGGTGAGGAATTCACCCCTCCACTTT CASSLSVRNSPLHF TRBV28 . many TRBJ1-6
TGTGCCAGCAGTTTATCTTTGGGACACCAAGGCGCTCTGGGCAATCAGCCCCAGCATTTT CASSLSLGHQGALGNQPQHF TRBV28 . many TRBJ1-5
TGTGCCAGCAGTGATCTTGGGGGAGCGAGCCACGAGCAGTACTTC CASSDLGGASHEQYF TRBV6-1 . . TRBJ2-7
TGTGCCAGCAGTTTTCGTGGGGCAGATCAGCCCCAGCATTTT CASSFRGADQPQHF TRBV27 . few TRBJ1-5
TGCAGCGTTGAAACGGGGACAGGGTACTACGAGCAGTACTTC CSVETGTGYYEQYF TRBV29-1 TRBD1 few TRBJ2-7
TGTGCCAGCAGTTTTGCCGAAGAGACCCAGTACTTC CASSFAEETQYF TRBV12-3/TRBV12-4 . many TRBJ2-5
TGTGCCAGCAGCCCCGGGACAGGATTCAATCAGCCCCAGCATTTT CASSPGTGFNQPQHF TRBV28 TRBD1 . TRBJ1-5
TGTGCCAGCGGGGGTCAGTTGAGCAATCAGCCCCAGCATTTT CASGGQLSNQPQHF TRBV2 . many TRBJ1-5
TGTGCCAGCAAATCCGCCAGGGGGCCGTCGGGCAAGATAACTAATGAAAAACTGTTTTTT CASKSARGPSGKITNEKLFF TRBV12-3/TRBV12-4 TRBD1 many TRBJ1-4
TGTGCCAGCATACTCAGCGGCCACCCCACAGATACGCAGTATTTT CASILSGHPTDTQYF TRBV2 . . TRBJ2-3
TGTGCCAGCAGCCGTTCCCCAAAAGAGACCCAGTACTTC CASSRSPKETQYF TRBV7-2 . many TRBJ2-5
TGTGCCAGCAGCGCCGCCGGGGGGTCTGGGGCCAACGTCCTGACTTTC CASSAAGGSGANVLTF TRBV7-2 TRBD2 . TRBJ2-6
TGTGCCAGCAGCTTAAACGAAGGGGGCGAGCAGTACTTC CASSLNEGGEQYF TRBV7-2 . many TRBJ2-7
TGTGCCAGCAGTTACGGGACAGGGCAGGGCGGGGAGCTGTTTTTT CASSYGTGQGGELFF TRBV6-2/TRBV6-3 TRBD1 . TRBJ2-2
TGCAGTGCTAGCCTGGACAGGTATACCGGCTACACCTTC CSASLDRYTGYTF TRBV20-1 TRBD1 . TRBJ1-2
TGTGCCAGCAGCTTAGAGTCGGGCGGGGAGCTGTTTTTT CASSLESGGELFF TRBV7-9 . many TRBJ2-2
TGTGCCAGCAGCACACAGGGGTACTCTGGAAACACCATATATTTT CASSTQGYSGNTIYF TRBV7-9 TRBD1 . TRBJ1-3
TGTGCCAGCAGCGCCATCGGAGGGAGCAACTATGGCTACACCTTC CASSAIGGSNYGYTF TRBV2 . many TRBJ1-2
TGTGCCAGCAGCCCGTGGGACAGGTACGGCTACGAGCAGTACTTC CASSPWDRYGYEQYF TRBV14 TRBD1 few TRBJ2-7
TGCAGCGTTGAGGGGGGCCCGACGCAGGGTTATGGCTACACCTTC CSVEGGPTQGYGYTF TRBV29-1 . . TRBJ1-2
TGTGCCAGCAGTTTATCACAGGCGCTTAATTCACCCCTCCACTTT CASSLSQALNSPLHF TRBV28 . few TRBJ1-6